Listed below are T cell receptor beta chains from one sample, sequenced in a study of T-cell memory formation after mild COVID-19. TCRdb passed the 5' RACE reads through MiXCR, listing each CDR3 protein once. This sample has around 180,000 distinct CDR3 sequences; less than 20% occur once, and the top ten carry 3.9%. Sequenced sample: PBMCs or a T cell subset sorted from them (not recorded which). The source is a man aged 18 to 30 who had mild COVID-19 (a few samples of this study predate the infection). Cell type and time point are not known. CDR3s include the opening cysteine and the closing phenylalanine or tryptophan. The D gene is left open where the match is weak. Clone size appears in some rows only: once, few, many, or a class for an expanded clone.

J gene: TRBJ1-2; D gene: TRBD1; clone size: .; V gene: TRBV4-1; CDR3 protein: CASSLSLKTGIRSDYGYTF; CDR3 DNA: TGCGCCAGCAGCCTAAGCCTGAAGACAGGGATACGTTCTGATTATGGCTACACCTTC
J gene: TRBJ1-2; D gene: .; clone size: few; V gene: TRBV7-9; CDR3 protein: CASSASSREGPNGYTF; CDR3 DNA: TGTGCCAGCAGCGCCTCCTCCAGGGAGGGTCCTAATGGCTACACCTTC
J gene: TRBJ2-1; D gene: TRBD2; clone size: .; V gene: TRBV10-3; CDR3 protein: CASRTHSGVWEVSNEQFF; CDR3 DNA: TGTGCCAGCCGTACGCATAGCGGGGTTTGGGAGGTTTCGAATGAGCAGTTCTTC
J gene: TRBJ1-2; D gene: .; clone size: few; V gene: TRBV7-8; CDR3 protein: CASSLGGLRIYGYTF; CDR3 DNA: TGTGCCAGCAGCTTAGGGGGGCTAAGGATCTATGGCTACACCTTC
J gene: TRBJ2-1; D gene: .; clone size: .; V gene: TRBV6-4; CDR3 protein: CASSGTPWDNEQFF; CDR3 DNA: TGTGCCAGCAGCGGGACTCCCTGGGACAATGAGCAGTTCTTC
J gene: TRBJ2-5; D gene: TRBD1; clone size: .; V gene: TRBV7-2; CDR3 protein: CASSSGQGQGTQYF; CDR3 DNA: TGTGCCAGCAGCTCGGGACAGGGGCAGGGGACCCAGTACTTC
J gene: TRBJ1-2; D gene: TRBD1; clone size: .; V gene: TRBV9; CDR3 protein: CASSPQGEFYGYTF; CDR3 DNA: TGTGCCAGCAGCCCACAGGGGGAGTTCTATGGCTACACCTTC
J gene: TRBJ2-3; D gene: .; clone size: few; V gene: TRBV2; CDR3 protein: CASSDNLGGRTDTQYF; CDR3 DNA: TGTGCCAGCAGTGATAATCTCGGGGGGCGCACAGATACGCAGTATTTT
J gene: TRBJ2-2; D gene: .; clone size: .; V gene: TRBV7-6; CDR3 protein: CASNPRGNTGELFF; CDR3 DNA: TGTGCCAGCAACCCCCGGGGTAACACCGGGGAGCTGTTTTTT
J gene: TRBJ1-5; D gene: .; clone size: many; V gene: TRBV27; CDR3 protein: CASSLGGTNQPQHF; CDR3 DNA: TGTGCCAGCAGTTTGGGCGGAACAAATCAGCCCCAGCATTTT
J gene: TRBJ1-5; D gene: .; clone size: .; V gene: TRBV10-3; CDR3 protein: CAISESENQPQHF; CDR3 DNA: TGTGCCATCAGTGAGTCCGAAAATCAGCCCCAGCATTTT
J gene: TRBJ1-1; D gene: TRBD1; clone size: .; V gene: TRBV12-3/TRBV12-4; CDR3 protein: CASSLRTGGFSEAFF; CDR3 DNA: TGTGCCAGCAGTCTAAGGACAGGGGGTTTTTCTGAAGCTTTCTTT
J gene: TRBJ2-4; D gene: .; clone size: few; V gene: TRBV15; CDR3 protein: CATSRTGAGAKNIQYF; CDR3 DNA: TGTGCCACCAGTAGAACGGGGGCCGGGGCCAAAAACATTCAGTACTTC
J gene: TRBJ1-6; D gene: .; clone size: few; V gene: TRBV7-6; CDR3 protein: CASSLYPKGREPPLHF; CDR3 DNA: TGTGCCAGCAGCCTATATCCTAAGGGACGCGAGCCACCCCTCCACTTT
J gene: TRBJ2-2; D gene: .; clone size: .; V gene: TRBV9; CDR3 protein: CASSPRGPGSVPGELFF; CDR3 DNA: TGTGCCAGCAGCCCCCGGGGTCCAGGGTCAGTCCCCGGGGAGCTGTTTTTT
J gene: TRBJ2-7; D gene: .; clone size: .; V gene: TRBV2; CDR3 protein: CASTLDSSSYEQYF; CDR3 DNA: TGTGCCAGCACCCTAGACAGTAGCTCCTACGAGCAGTACTTC
J gene: TRBJ2-7; D gene: .; clone size: .; V gene: TRBV4-3; CDR3 protein: CASSGSMGRGAEQYF; CDR3 DNA: TGCGCCAGCAGCGGCAGCATGGGCAGGGGTGCCGAGCAGTACTTC
J gene: TRBJ2-7; D gene: TRBD2; clone size: few; V gene: TRBV6-2/TRBV6-3; CDR3 protein: CASSTTSGTPYEQYF; CDR3 DNA: TGTGCCAGCAGCACTACTAGCGGGACCCCCTACGAGCAGTACTTC
J gene: TRBJ2-3; D gene: TRBD1; clone size: few; V gene: TRBV7-9; CDR3 protein: CAGGTGGSDTQYF; CDR3 DNA: TGTGCCGGTGGGACAGGGGGCTCAGATACGCAGTATTTT
J gene: TRBJ1-4; D gene: .; clone size: .; V gene: TRBV2; CDR3 protein: CASSEALGVGEKLFF; CDR3 DNA: TGTGCCAGCAGTGAAGCCCTCGGAGTTGGTGAAAAACTGTTTTTT